This T cell receptor beta chain was found in a study of blood T cell repertoires in COVID-19. Background on the study: Collection of acute and convalescent COVID-19 samples took place in the United States, Italy and Spain. In each case, the material was cDNA or gDNA derived from T cells, B-cell-depleted T cells, or PBMCs.

Per the germline V gene, CDR1 is LNHDA and CDR2 is SQIVND (reference sequence). V was trimmed by 6 bases and J by 0 bases, leaving 9 bases between them. This CDR3 comprises 13 residues. In the original workflow: The assay estimated nucleated cells by amplifying reference gene primers. Some clones are missing from TCRdb's copy, which holds only in-frame ones; the method was immunoSEQ multiplex PCR. V and J calls and clone size are as listed in that table; D and trimming were resolved from the DNA. The sample consists of about 240,000 clones, about nine tenths of them appearing once. The V and J genes are TRBV19 and TRBJ2-7; D call uncertain. This receptor was identified in a man aged 55 to 69 who had recovered from COVID-19. Sequenced: peripheral blood. The CDR3 is CASSPPNSYEQYF. The CDR3 bases are TGTGCCAGTAGCCCTCCTAACTCCTACGAGCAGTACTTC.